The rows below give T cell receptor beta chains drawn from one sample of a study of blood T cell repertoires in COVID-19. Data came from immunoSEQ multiplex PCR; TCRdb stores just in-frame clones and leaves some out. The sample has about 220,000 clones, roughly 84% seen once. Input material: PBMCs or T cells enriched from blood (not recorded which). Receptor source: a woman in her thirties or forties who had recovered from COVID-19. Each CDR3 is given with its conserved first and last residue. D genes are given only for firm matches. For some rows the clone size is stated as once, few or many, or as a class when expanded; others skip it.

>TRBD2|TRBJ2-2|TRBV10-1|-
TGCGCCAGCAGTGGTCCACTAGCGGGAGTTAACACCGGGGAGCTGTTTTTT
CASSGPLAGVNTGELFF
>TRBD2|TRBJ2-2|TRBV5-5|-
TGTGCCAGCAGCCGTTCGGGACTAGCGGGGGACGATGGGCCCGGGGAGCTGTTTTTT
CASSRSGLAGDDGPGELFF
>TRBD2|TRBJ2-1|TRBV14|once
TGTGCCAGCAGCCAAGTTGGGGCGGGAGGGATTGAGCAGTTCTTC
CASSQVGAGGIEQFF
>TRBD1|TRBJ2-1|TRBV18|once
TGTGCCAGCTCACCTCCTGAAGACAGGGGCGGGTACAATGAGCAGTTCTTC
CASSPPEDRGGYNEQFF
>TRBD1|TRBJ2-2|TRBV5-1|-
TGCGCCAGCAGCTTGGTTCCGGGACAGGGTGGGGAGCTGTTTTTT
CASSLVPGQGGELFF
>-|TRBJ1-2|TRBV30|-
TGTGCCTGGAGTGGAGGGTATGGCTACACCTTC
CAWSGGYGYTF
>-|TRBJ1-1|TRBV6-2/TRBV6-3|-
TGTGCCAGCAGTCCCTCCAGGGGATCTAACACTGAAGCTTTCTTT
CASSPSRGSNTEAFF
>-|TRBJ1-4|TRBV6-5|-
TGTGCCAGCGCCTCAGGGGCGGCAACTAATGAAAAACTGTTTTTT
CASASGAATNEKLFF
>TRBD1|TRBJ1-3|TRBV2|few
TGTGCCAGCAGGGGGGGACAGGGGATTGGAAACACCATATATTTT
CASRGGQGIGNTIYF
>-|TRBJ2-2|TRBV5-1|-
TGCGCCAGCAGCGCCCGCAGGAACACCGGGGAGCTGTTTTTT
CASSARRNTGELFF
>-|TRBJ1-1|TRBV2|few
TGTGCCAGCAGTGAAGAGGGGCTAGAGGTGGAAGCTTTCTTT
CASSEEGLEVEAFF
>-|TRBJ2-1|TRBV7-9|-
TGTGCCAGCAGCATATCTGGACTTATGGGTGAGCAGTTCTTC
CASSISGLMGEQFF
>-|TRBJ2-1|TRBV10-2|few
TGCGCCAGCAGTGATAGCGTGAATGAGCAGTTCTTC
CASSDSVNEQFF
>-|TRBJ1-6|TRBV4-1|-
TGCGCCAGGAAGCCGACACGCAACCCCTCACCCCTCCACTTT
CARKPTRNPSPLHF
>-|TRBJ2-1|TRBV7-9|-
TGTGCCAGCAGCGTGATGGGACTGTCCAATGAGCAGTTCTTC
CASSVMGLSNEQFF
>-|TRBJ1-4|TRBV2|-
TGTGCCAGCAGCCGGGAGGGCGGCGATGAAAAACTGTTTTTT
CASSREGGDEKLFF
>-|TRBJ1-3|TRBV29-1|-
TGCAGCGTTGACCATCCAGGGCCCTCTGGAAACACCATATATTTT
CSVDHPGPSGNTIYF
>-|TRBJ1-1|TRBV21-1|-
TGTGCCAGCAGCTCCCAATGGCGGGGGGTGGTAGACGCAAGTGAAGCTTTCTTT
CASSSQWRGVVDASEAFF
>TRBD1|TRBJ2-7|TRBV4-1|few
TGCGCCAGCAGCCCAACAGGGGCTACCTACGAGCAGTACTTC
CASSPTGATYEQYF
>TRBD1|TRBJ1-1|TRBV28|-
TGTGCCTTTCCAGGGGGACCCACTGAAGCTTTCTTT
CAFPGGPTEAFF
>-|TRBJ1-2|TRBV10-3|once
TGTGCCATCAGACCCGAGGTTCTCTATGGCTACACCTTC
CAIRPEVLYGYTF
>TRBD2|TRBJ2-1|TRBV7-9|-
TGTGCCAACTCAATGGCCGGGGGGGCCAACAATGAGCAGTTCTTC
CANSMAGGANNEQFF
>TRBD1|TRBJ1-1|TRBV27|-
TGTGCCAGCAGTTCTCGGACAGGGAAAACTGAAGCTTTCTTT
CASSSRTGKTEAFF
>TRBD2|TRBJ2-2|TRBV7-3|-
TGTGCCAGCAGCAGGACTAGCGGGGCCCCCGGGGAGCTGTTTTTT
CASSRTSGAPGELFF
>-|TRBJ2-1|TRBV5-1|-
TGCGCCAGCAGCTTGGCTGATGAGCAGTTCTTC
CASSLADEQFF
>TRBD2|TRBJ2-1|TRBV4-1|-
TGCGCCAGCAGCCAAGATACGGCTAGCGGTATAGACTCGCAGTTCTTC
CASSQDTASGIDSQFF
>-|TRBJ1-2|TRBV4-1|-
TGCGCCAGCAGCCAGCCCGGGAGCGGGAGGGGTGGCTACACCTTC
CASSQPGSGRGGYTF
>-|TRBJ1-2|TRBV28|-
TGTGCCAGCCTTCCGACAACGGGAGACTATGGCTACACCTTC
CASLPTTGDYGYTF
>TRBD2|TRBJ2-3|TRBV28|-
TGTGCCAGCATCCCGTCAGCGGGGGGCACAGATACGCAGTATTTT
CASIPSAGGTDTQYF
>-|TRBJ1-2|TRBV30|-
TGTGCCTGGAGCGCGAGCGGAGGGAACTATGGCTACACCTTC
CAWSASGGNYGYTF
>-|TRBJ2-7|TRBV9|-
TGTGCCAGCAGCCCTCGACAGGAAACTTACGAGCAGTACTTC
CASSPRQETYEQYF
>-|TRBJ2-1|TRBV5-1|-
TGCGCCAGCAGCTACTACGGGACTCACAATGAGCAGTTCTTC
CASSYYGTHNEQFF
>-|TRBJ2-7|TRBV11-2|-
TGTGCCAGCAGCCCCGGGGAGCCCCACGAGCAGTACTTC
CASSPGEPHEQYF
>-|TRBJ1-6|TRBV7-3|-
TGTGCCAGCTCAGGGCAGGCTAATTCACCCCTCCACTTT
CASSGQANSPLHF
>-|TRBJ1-2|TRBV14|once
TGTGCCAGCAGCCCGGGCTCGTGGGGGCTATATGGCTACACCTTC
CASSPGSWGLYGYTF
>TRBD2|TRBJ2-5|TRBV11-3|-
TGTGCCAGCAGCCCAGGGGGTGCTAGCGGGAGGTACCAAGAGACCCAGTACTTC
CASSPGGASGRYQETQYF
>TRBD1|TRBJ1-5|TRBV19|-
TGTGCCAGTAGCCCAGACAGGGTCGTGCCCCAGCATTTT
CASSPDRVVPQHF